These 7 T cell receptor beta chains came from one sample sequenced in a study of cytotoxic CD8 clonotypes in ibrutinib-treated CLL. Method: immunoSEQ multiplex PCR; TCRdb's copy keeps in-frame clones and lacks some. The sample lists approximately 140,000 clones, roughly 77% occurring once. This specimen consisted of PBMCs, obtained after 12 months of ibrutinib treatment. The receptors originated from a human donor with chronic lymphocytic leukemia.

The chain combines TRBV4-2 with TRBJ1-6; D unresolved. Germline CDR1 is LGHNA and CDR2 is YNFKEQ. V shed 4 bases and J shed 0 bases, with 10 bases lying between them. The CDR3 has 16 amino acids. CDR3 nucleotide sequence: TGTGCCAGCAGCCGTGGGGTCAGCTCCTATAATTCACCCCTCCACTTT. As protein: CASSRGVSSYNSPLHF.

This CDR3 is CASSVVGGNQETQYF. The CDR3 DNA reads TGTGCCAGCAGCGTAGTAGGTGGAAACCAAGAGACCCAGTACTTC. The chain combines TRBV9 with TRBJ2-5, with D uncertain. V was cut by 0 bases and J by 0 bases, with 9 bases left in between. Germline V lookup: CDR1 SGDLS, CDR2 YYNGEE. This CDR3 has 15 residues. The whole variable domain, remainder taken from reference TRBV9 and TRBJ2-5, is DSGVTQTPKHLITATGQRVTLRCSPRSGDLSVYWYQQSLDQGLQFLIQYYNGEERAKGNILERFSAQQFPDLHSELNLSSLELGDSALYFCASSVVGGNQETQYFGPGTRLLVL.

This clone was seen at least ten times. The genes are TRBV4-2 and TRBJ1-3; no clear D gene. V lost 0 bases and J lost 2, with 8 bases in between. From germline, CDR1 is LGHNA and CDR2 YNFKEQ. This CDR3 region has 15 residues. CDR3 in amino acids: CASSQERTAGNTIYF. The CDR3 DNA reads TGTGCCAGCAGCCAAGAAAGAACAGCTGGAAACACCATATATTTT.

The chain couples TRBV4-1 to TRBJ1-6, with a weak D call TRBD1 (5 bases). The germline V gene has CDR1 MGHRA and CDR2 YSYEKL. The V gene lost 0 bases and the J gene lost 2 bases, with 8 bases spanning the gap. The CDR3 length is 16 residues. The CDR3 sequence: CASSQEGATYNSPLHF. CDR3 sequence (DNA): TGCGCCAGCAGCCAAGAAGGGGCGACCTATAATTCACCCCTCCACTTT.

This clone was seen more than once but under ten times. The chain links TRBV5-5 to TRBJ2-2; D unclear. The germline V gene has CDR1 SGHKS and CDR2 YYEKEE (reference sequence). V shed 2 bases and J shed 3 bases, with 2 bases lying between them. This CDR3 spans 12 amino acids. The CDR3 sequence: CASSFYTGELFF. In nucleotides, the CDR3 is TGTGCCAGCAGCTTCTACACCGGGGAGCTGTTTTTT.

This clone was seen a few times. V gene TRBV2 combines with J gene TRBJ1-5; no definite D call. The V gene lost 5 bases and the J gene lost 5 bases, with 13 bases spanning the gap. The CDR3 spans 14 residues. The germline CDR1 and CDR2 sequences are SNHLY and FYNNEI. The CDR3 spells CASSPFGRDQPQHF. CDR3 DNA sequence: TGTGCCAGCAGTCCATTTGGAAGGGATCAGCCCCAGCATTTT.

CDR3 loop: CASSFLPRDTDTDTQYF. As DNA, the CDR3 is TGTGCCAGCAGTTTCCTCCCCCGGGACACTGACACAGATACGCAGTATTTT. This chain connects TRBV27 to TRBJ2-3; perhaps TRBD1 as D (6 bases). Trimming shortened V by 3 bases and J by 2 bases, and 18 bases separated the two germline ends. CDR3 length equals 17 residues. From germline, CDR1 is MNHEY and CDR2 SMNVEV (reference sequence).